These 14 T cell receptor beta chains were sequenced from one sample in a study of neurological immune-mediated disorders. Each CDR3 protein is one row after TCRdb ran MiXCR on the 5' RACE reads. The sample has 55,000 to 70,000 distinct CDR3 sequences, about an eighth seen once. The sample was PBMCs. The receptor set was obtained from a man aged 55 to 70 in good health.

The table lists this clonotype with many counts. The chain recombines TRBV14 with TRBJ2-6; D assignment may be TRBD1 or TRBD2 (5 bases each). Germline CDR1 SGHDN, CDR2 FVKESK. The length of the CDR3 is 14 residues. The V end was cut by 3 bases, the J end by 4 bases, with 7 bases between. Written as DNA, the CDR3 is TGTGCCAGCAGCCAGGGACGCGGGGCCAACGTCCTGACTTTC. Its protein is CASSQGRGANVLTF.

This clonotype was detected many times. The V gene is TRBV7-2, the J gene TRBJ1-1; D possibly corresponds to TRBD1 (6 bases). The CDR3 spans 14 residues. V lost 6 bases, J lost 1 base, and 12 bases lay in between. The germline CDR1 and CDR2 sequences are SGHTA and FQGNSA. The CDR3 here is CASRAGARNTEAFF. The CDR3 DNA sequence: TGTGCCAGCAGGGCGGGGGCTAGGAACACTGAAGCTTTCTTT.

This clonotype was detected ten times or more. This rearrangement joins TRBV2 to TRBJ2-5; 10 bases line up with TRBD1. Germline V gene sequence: CDR1 SNHLY, CDR2 FYNNEI. Trimming took 6 bases from V and 0 from J; bases not matched to a gene: 4. This CDR3 contains 15 residues. The CDR3 spells CASRGTGDYQETQYF. The CDR3 nucleotides are TGTGCCAGCAGAGGGACAGGGGATTACCAAGAGACCCAGTACTTC.

This clonotype was counted ten times or more. V and J are TRBV28 and TRBJ2-1; 10 bases are shared with TRBD1. The CDR3 is 14 amino acids. Germline V gene lookup returns CDR1 MDHEN and CDR2 SYDVKM. Trimming took 5 bases from V and 10 from J; bases not matched to a gene: 8. The CDR3: CASSIDRGLREQFF. Here the CDR3 DNA reads TGTGCCAGCAGTATCGACAGGGGGCTGCGAGAGCAGTTCTTC.

As to this clonotype: A much larger clone lies one base from this, so it may be a read error. Since no conserved phenylalanine or tryptophan closes the CDR3, a read error is the likely cause. The rearrangement uses TRBV7-2 and TRBJ2-7; D not certain. CDR1 SGHTA and CDR2 FQGNSA come from the germline V gene. This CDR3 is 12 amino acids long. V was shortened by 4 bases and J by 2 bases, with 6 bases between the two germline ends. The CDR3 sequence: CASSSRPYEQYL. CDR3 DNA sequence: TGTGCCAGCAGCTCGCGACCCTACGAGCAGTACCTC.

This clonotype was detected ten times or more. This chain links TRBV20-1 with TRBJ1-2; 8 bases match TRBD1. Germline-derived CDR1 and CDR2 are DFQATT and SNEGSKA (reference sequence). The CDR3 is 14 residues long. J gave up 8 bases and V 1 base, and 9 bases lay outside the gene matches. CDR3 nucleotide sequence: TGCAGTGCTAGAGTCTCCCCCTCAGGGGGCGGCTACACCTTC. It is translated as CSARVSPSGGGYTF.

This clonotype was counted at least ten times. V gene TRBV20-1 combines with J gene TRBJ2-5; TRBD1 might be the D (5 bases). The length of the CDR3 is 13 residues. Germline V gene data show CDR1 as DFQATT and CDR2 as SNEGSKA (reference sequence). The germline V and J ends were trimmed by 2 bases and 5 bases, with 12 bases remaining between them. CDR3 DNA sequence: TGCAGTGCTAGATCCGCCAGGGATGAGACCCAGTACTTC. Protein sequence: CSARSARDETQYF.

This clonotype has ten or more counts. The chain links TRBV20-1 to TRBJ1-6, with D maybe TRBD1 (5 bases). The V gene lost 6 bases and the J gene lost 6 bases, with 18 bases spanning the gap. The germline V gene encodes CDR1 DFQATT and CDR2 SNEGSKA (reference sequence). This CDR3 is 15 amino acids long. The CDR3 DNA reads as TGCAGTGCACCCCCACCTCAGGGCGGTAATTCACCCCTCCACTTT. It translates to CSAPPPQGGNSPLHF.

This clonotype was seen ten or more times. V is TRBV7-8 and J is TRBJ1-2; D unclear. V was cut by 0 bases and J by 8 bases, with 10 bases left in between. This CDR3 has 13 amino acids. CDR1 is SGHVS and CDR2 is FQNEAQ in the germline V gene. DNA of the CDR3: TGTGCCAGCAGCTTAGCGTCCAACGGGGGCTACACCTTC. Its protein is CASSLASNGGYTF.

This clonotype was detected only a few times. The V gene is TRBV5-1, the J gene TRBJ1-1; D uncertain. Trimming removed 1 base at V and 1 base at J, with 20 bases between. Germline-derived CDR1 and CDR2 are SGHRS and YFSETQ. The CDR3 loop spans 18 amino acids. The CDR3 reads CASSLPEGREGWNTEAFF. CDR3 nucleotide sequence: TGCGCCAGCAGCTTGCCCGAGGGTCGGGAGGGCTGGAACACTGAAGCTTTCTTT.

V is TRBV30 and J is TRBJ1-1, with a tentative D call TRBD1 (5 bases). Per germline, CDR1 GTSNPN and CDR2 SVGIG (reference sequence). V was trimmed by 5 bases and J by 5 bases, leaving 6 bases between them. The CDR3 has 10 residues. The DNA for the CDR3 is TGTGCCTGGGGGGCGACTGAAGCTTTCTTT. Protein product: CAWGATEAFF.

This clonotype was recorded many times. The chain carries TRBV5-1 and TRBJ2-5; 8 positions match TRBD2. The CDR3 totals 16 residues. Germline V gene data show CDR1 as SGHRS and CDR2 as YFSETQ. J was trimmed by 0 bases and V by 1 base; bases with no gene match: 5. CDR3 amino acids: CASSLSGGGYQETQYF. The DNA for the CDR3 is TGCGCCAGCAGCTTGAGTGGCGGGGGGTACCAAGAGACCCAGTACTTC.

Ten or more counts support this clonotype. The chain links TRBV14 to TRBJ1-1, with TRBD1 matching 9 bases. The CDR3 extends over 14 amino acids. Germline V lookup: CDR1 SGHDN, CDR2 FVKESK. V trimming: 3 bases; J trimming: 12 bases; junction bases outside the gene matches: 11. The CDR3 sequence: CASSQGTGTGQTFF. CDR3 nucleotide sequence: TGTGCCAGCAGCCAGGGTACCGGGACAGGGCAAACTTTCTTT.

By share of the sample, this clonotype is medium-sized. The chain is built from TRBV27 and TRBJ2-2; D gene unclear. The CDR3 runs 11 residues. CDR1 is MNHEY, CDR2 SMNVEV, per germline (reference sequence). The germline V and J ends were trimmed by 6 bases and 5 bases, with 4 bases remaining between them. In DNA, the CDR3 is TGTGCCAGCAGGAGAACCGGGGAGCTGTTTTTT. Translating gives CASRRTGELFF.